This record covers a single T cell receptor beta chain. These data originate in a study of cytomegalovirus exposure and HLA in healthy donors. The CDR3 contains 15 residues. The V gene lost 4 bases and the J gene lost 0 bases, with 13 bases spanning the gap. Germline CDR1 SGHRS, CDR2 YFSETQ. Use of 60 Vbeta and 13 Jbeta primers characterized the PCR. Produced via immunoSEQ multiplex PCR; TCRdb's table is partial and in-frame only. In the table there are roughly 100,000 clones, about 74% of which are singletons. The chain has TRBV5-1 and TRBJ1-1; no reliable D call. The source is a male donor in good health and CMV-seropositive. The sequencing input was PBMCs. This CDR3 reads CASSPPGNMNTEAFF. CDR3 nucleotides: TGCGCCAGCAGCCCTCCGGGGAATATGAACACTGAAGCTTTCTTT.